The rows below give T cell receptor beta chains drawn from one sample of a study of control samples from healthy donors and cancer patients. Method: immunoSEQ multiplex PCR; TCRdb's copy keeps in-frame clones and lacks some. The data contain approximately 20,000 clones, roughly 84% of them singletons. Sample: PBMCs. These TCRs come from a man between 60 and 75 years old with colorectal cancer. Each CDR3 is given with its conserved first and last residue. A D gene is named only where the DNA matches it firmly. Only some rows state a clone size, as once, few, many or a class for expanded clones.

>NA|TRBV5-1|NA|TRBJ1-6|15
CASSVQGPSNSPLHF
TGCGCCAGCAGCGTACAGGGCCCTAGCAATTCACCCCTCCACTTT
>NA|TRBV14|NA|TRBJ1-2|16
CASSPPDTRTNYGYTF
TGTGCCAGCAGCCCCCCGGATACGCGGACTAACTATGGCTACACCTTC
>TRBD1|TRBV19|NA|TRBJ2-5|15
CASSITGGASETQYF
TGTGCCAGTAGTATCACAGGGGGCGCGTCCGAGACCCAGTACTTC
>NA|TRBV6-5|NA|TRBJ1-2|14
CASSYSSPSYGYTF
TGTGCCAGCAGTTACTCGAGCCCCTCCTATGGCTACACCTTC
>NA|TRBV12-3/TRBV12-4|NA|TRBJ2-7|13
CASSFTAVDEQYF
TGTGCCAGCAGTTTCACTGCGGTCGACGAGCAGTACTTC
>NA|TRBV14|NA|TRBJ2-6|15
CASSQAWAGANVLTF
TGTGCCAGCAGCCAGGCTTGGGCTGGGGCCAACGTCCTGACTTTC
>NA|TRBV15|NA|TRBJ2-1|15
CATSRDWQGQGEQFF
TGTGCCACCAGCAGAGATTGGCAGGGGCAGGGTGAGCAGTTCTTC
>TRBD1|TRBV23-1|NA|TRBJ1-2|16
CASSQTGTGCTYGYTF
TGCGCCAGCAGTCAAACCGGGACAGGGTGTACTTATGGCTACACCTTC
>TRBD2|TRBV12-3/TRBV12-4|once|TRBJ2-1|13
CASSLLGSGVLFF
TGTGCCAGCAGTTTACTGGGTAGCGGGGTCCTGTTCTTC
>TRBD1|TRBV7-8|NA|TRBJ2-2|16
CASSLVVAGGPGELFF
TGTGCCAGCAGCTTAGTAGTTGCAGGGGGCCCCGGGGAGCTGTTTTTT
>NA|TRBV7-9|NA|TRBJ1-1|13
CASSLVPEQEAFF
TGTGCCAGCAGCTTAGTCCCCGAACAGGAAGCTTTCTTT
>NA|TRBV25-1|NA|TRBJ2-2|15
CASSHTAANTGELFF
TGTGCCAGCAGCCACACAGCAGCGAACACCGGGGAGCTGTTTTTT
>TRBD1|TRBV24-1|once|TRBJ2-1|17
CATSDGGTGARGNEQFF
TGTGCCACCAGTGATGGGGGGACAGGGGCGAGAGGAAATGAGCAGTTCTTC
>TRBD1|TRBV12-3/TRBV12-4|NA|TRBJ1-1|13
CASSILQGTEAFF
TGTGCCAGCAGCATATTACAGGGGACTGAAGCTTTCTTT
>NA|TRBV2|NA|TRBJ1-2|13
CASSDSFNYGYTF
TGTGCCAGCAGTGACAGCTTCAACTATGGCTACACCTTC
>TRBD2|TRBV6-5|NA|TRBJ2-1|15
CASRPGGLGYNEQFF
TGTGCCAGCAGGCCGGGGGGGCTGGGTTACAATGAGCAGTTCTTC
>NA|TRBV19|NA|TRBJ1-2|15
CASTPFWQQGYGYTF
TGTGCCAGTACTCCTTTTTGGCAGCAGGGCTATGGCTACACCTTC
>TRBD2|TRBV2|NA|TRBJ2-1|16
CASSEPSGGQYNEQFF
TGTGCCAGCAGTGAACCGAGCGGGGGGCAATACAATGAGCAGTTCTTC
>TRBD2|TRBV10-2|few|TRBJ2-1|15
CASRGSGVSYNEQFF
TGCGCCAGCAGGGGGAGCGGGGTTTCCTACAATGAGCAGTTCTTC
>TRBD2|TRBV5-6|NA|TRBJ2-7|14
CASSSTSASYEQYF
TGTGCCAGCAGCTCAACTAGCGCCTCCTACGAGCAGTACTTC
>NA|TRBV24-1|once|TRBJ2-1|15
CATSDRTTLTDEQFF
TGTGCCACCAGTGATCGTACGACTTTGACAGATGAGCAGTTCTTC
>NA|TRBV9|NA|TRBJ2-3|12
CASSVSADTQYF
TGTGCCAGCAGCGTCTCCGCAGATACGCAGTATTTT
>NA|TRBV5-6|NA|TRBJ1-5|16
CASSPSQAGWSQPQHF
TGTGCCAGCAGCCCATCACAGGCTGGTTGGTCGCAGCCCCAGCATTTT
>TRBD1|TRBV7-9|NA|TRBJ2-7|16
CASSLGTGRISYEQYF
TGTGCCAGCAGCTTGGGGACAGGACGGATTTCCTACGAGCAGTACTTC
>NA|TRBV7-9|NA|TRBJ1-2|14
CASSRGNGNYGYTF
TGTGCCAGCAGCCGGGGTAATGGTAACTATGGCTACACCTTC
>NA|TRBV6-7|NA|TRBJ1-3|12
CASRGRGITIYF
TGTGCCAGCAGAGGCAGGGGTATTACCATATATTTT
>NA|TRBV5-1|once|TRBJ2-3|14
CASSSEGAADTQYF
TGCGCCAGCAGCTCGGAGGGGGCGGCAGATACGCAGTATTTT
>NA|TRBV2|NA|TRBJ1-2|14
CASSVRALGYGYTF
TGTGCCAGCAGTGTCAGAGCCCTAGGCTATGGCTACACCTTC
>TRBD2|TRBV12-5|NA|TRBJ2-1|16
CASGFSSGLAGNEQFF
TGTGCTAGTGGTTTTTCTAGCGGACTAGCGGGAAATGAGCAGTTCTTC
>NA|TRBV15|NA|TRBJ1-2|16
CATSRDTTGVNYGYTF
TGTGCCACCAGCAGAGATACGACAGGCGTTAACTATGGCTACACCTTC
>NA|TRBV6-1|NA|TRBJ1-2|17
CASSGRDAGTPNYGYTF
TGTGCCAGCAGTGGACGGGACGCAGGAACTCCTAACTATGGCTACACCTTC
>NA|TRBV7-8|NA|TRBJ1-5|17
CASSLKRVRSINQPQHF
TGTGCCAGCAGCTTAAAGAGGGTCAGGTCCATCAATCAGCCCCAGCATTTT
>NA|TRBV30|NA|TRBJ2-3|12
CAWGTRTDTQYF
TGTGCCTGGGGTACAAGGACAGATACGCAGTATTTT
>NA|TRBV12-3/TRBV12-4|NA|TRBJ2-1|11
CASSFVNEQFF
TGTGCCAGCAGTTTCGTGAATGAGCAGTTCTTC
>NA|TRBV27|NA|TRBJ1-2|14
CASSLSGQKVGYTF
TGTGCCAGCAGTTTATCCGGGCAAAAGGTTGGCTACACCTTC
>TRBD2|TRBV7-9|NA|TRBJ2-1|17
CASSLGVTSGAYNEQFF
TGTGCCAGCAGCTTAGGAGTCACTAGCGGGGCCTACAATGAGCAGTTCTTC
>NA|TRBV5-6|NA|TRBJ1-5|12
CASSLQGETQHF
TGTGCCAGCAGCCTACAGGGAGAGACCCAGCATTTT
>NA|TRBV5-5|NA|TRBJ1-2|14
CASAPRLSHNGYTF
TGTGCCAGTGCCCCCCGCCTCAGTCATAATGGCTACACCTTC
>NA|TRBV30|NA|TRBJ1-2|14
CACTQPYTNYGYTF
TGTGCCTGCACTCAGCCGTATACTAACTATGGCTACACCTTC
>NA|TRBV29-1|NA|TRBJ1-2|14
CSVARGGADYGYTF
TGCAGCGTTGCAAGGGGGGGAGCTGACTATGGCTACACCTTC
>NA|TRBV15|once|TRBJ2-1|13
CATSRGTYNEQFF
TGTGCCACCAGCAGAGGGACCTACAATGAGCAGTTCTTC
>NA|TRBV5-4|NA|TRBJ2-3|14
CASSLVGSTDTQYF
TGTGCCAGCAGCTTGGTTGGGAGCACAGATACGCAGTATTTT
>NA|TRBV14|NA|TRBJ1-2|12
CASSQGQDGYTF
TGTGCCAGCAGCCAAGGGCAAGATGGCTACACCTTC
>NA|TRBV5-1|NA|TRBJ2-2|15
CASIETATNTGELFF
TGCGCCAGCATCGAAACGGCTACGAACACCGGGGAGCTGTTTTTT
>NA|TRBV15|NA|TRBJ1-2|15
CATSRAGQANYGYTF
TGTGCCACCAGCAGAGCCGGCCAGGCCAACTATGGCTACACCTTC
>NA|TRBV6-6|NA|TRBJ1-2|15
CASSYATDRAYGYTF
TGTGCCAGCAGTTACGCTACTGACAGAGCCTATGGCTACACCTTC
>TRBD2|TRBV5-4|NA|TRBJ2-1|17
CASSRILAGLSYNEQFF
TGTGCCAGCAGCCGAATCCTAGCGGGGCTCTCCTACAATGAGCAGTTCTTC
>NA|TRBV2|NA|TRBJ2-2|15
CASSSQNRDTGELFF
TGTGCCAGCAGTTCACAAAACAGGGACACCGGGGAGCTGTTTTTT
>NA|TRBV25-1|once|TRBJ2-1|14
CASSDGTIRAEQFF
TGTGCCAGCAGTGATGGGACAATCCGGGCTGAGCAGTTCTTC
>NA|TRBV5-1|NA|TRBJ2-1|12
CASSMLTDEQFF
TGCGCCAGCAGCATGCTAACAGATGAGCAGTTCTTC
>NA|TRBV3-1/TRBV3-2|once|TRBJ1-2|14
CASSQGPGNYGYTF
TGTGCCAGCAGCCAAGGACCGGGGAACTATGGCTACACCTTC
>NA|TRBV7-8|NA|TRBJ2-7|16
CASSSRTEQGRSEQYF
TGTGCCAGCAGCTCCCGGACTGAACAGGGAAGGAGCGAGCAGTACTTC
>NA|TRBV7-9|few|TRBJ2-6|17
CASSIMSGATGANVLTF
TGTGCCAGCAGCATCATGTCAGGGGCAACTGGGGCCAACGTCCTGACTTTC
>NA|TRBV29-1|NA|TRBJ2-3|14
CSVGEARSVDTQYF
TGCAGCGTAGGCGAGGCTAGAAGTGTGGATACGCAGTATTTT
>TRBD1|TRBV5-5|NA|TRBJ1-5|16
CASSNTGTGVNQPQHF
TGTGCCAGCAGCAATACCGGGACAGGGGTCAATCAGCCCCAGCATTTT
>NA|TRBV24-1|NA|TRBJ2-3|16
CATSDGLGDLTDTQYF
TGTGCCACCAGTGATGGTCTTGGGGATCTCACAGATACGCAGTATTTT
>TRBD1|TRBV29-1|NA|TRBJ1-3|13
CSAQTGTGNTIYF
TGCAGCGCCCAGACAGGGACTGGAAACACCATATATTTT
>NA|TRBV27|NA|TRBJ1-5|17
CASSLSYGGQGGQPQHF
TGTGCCAGCAGTTTATCGTACGGGGGTCAGGGTGGTCAGCCCCAGCATTTT
>NA|TRBV29-1|NA|TRBJ2-3|14
CSVETRDPPDTQYF
TGCAGCGTTGAAACAAGGGACCCACCAGATACGCAGTATTTT